The 18 T cell receptor beta chains reported below all come from one sample, sequenced in a study of T cell responses to AZD1222 COVID-19 vaccine. Measured with immunoSEQ multiplex PCR; TCRdb has only the in-frame clones, and not every one. Of around 150,000 clones in the sample, 88% are singletons; the top ten hold 2% to 2.5%. This specimen was peripheral blood, taken on day 0 of AZD1222 vaccination. These receptors all come from an adult in good health.

The rearrangement joins TRBV19 to TRBJ2-7; D unclear. This CDR3 region has 14 residues. The V and J ends lost 1 base and 3 bases respectively, with 10 bases between them. CDR1 LNHDA and CDR2 SQIVND come from the germline V gene (reference sequence). As DNA, the CDR3 is TGTGCCAGTAGTATAGGGAGTGGGGTCTACGAGCAGTACTTC. Protein sequence: CASSIGSGVYEQYF.

The rearrangement uses TRBV11-2 and TRBJ2-7; D gene uncertain. CDR1 SGHAT and CDR2 FQNNGV come from the germline V gene. The CDR3 is 11 residues long. Between the trimmed V and J ends, which lost 3 bases and 3 bases, there was a span of 3 bases. CDR3 DNA: TGTGCCAGCAGCTTGCACTACGAGCAGTACTTC. Protein sequence: CASSLHYEQYF.

The chain is built from TRBV25-1 and TRBJ1-2, with 7 nucleotides matching TRBD1. CDR3 length: 15 residues. V lost 4 bases and J lost 3; bases outside the gene matches: 8. Germline-derived CDR1 and CDR2 are MGHDK and SYGVNS. As DNA, the CDR3 is TGTGCCAGCAGTGCGGTGACAGGGTGGCACTATGGCTACACCTTC. Protein sequence: CASSAVTGWHYGYTF.

The V and J genes are TRBV6-2 or TRBV6-3 and TRBJ1-4; D possibly corresponds to TRBD1 (5 bases). From germline, CDR1 is MNHEY and CDR2 SVGEGT. This CDR3 is 15 amino acids long. Trimming took 5 bases from V and 2 from J, leaving 12 bases between them. The CDR3 protein is CASSRAGTTNEKLFF. DNA for the CDR3: TGTGCCAGCAGTAGGGCCGGGACGACTAATGAAAAACTGTTTTTT.

The rearrangement uses TRBV5-8 and TRBJ1-6; a possible D gene is TRBD1 (5 bases). The germline gives CDR1 SGHTS, CDR2 YDEGEE. The germline V and J ends were trimmed by 7 bases and 5 bases, with 16 bases remaining between them. The CDR3 runs 15 residues. The CDR3 is CASRLGQGDNSPLHF. CDR3 DNA sequence: TGTGCCAGCCGCCTAGGGCAGGGAGATAATTCACCCCTCCACTTT. The variable domain in full, with the rest retrieved from reference TRBV5-8 and TRBJ1-6, is EAGVTQSPTHLIKTRGQQATLRCSPISGHTSVYWYQQALGLGLQFLLWYDEGEERNRGNFPPRFSGRQFPNYSSELNVNALELEDSALYLCASRLGQGDNSPLHFGNGTRLTVT.

The chain has TRBV3-1 (or the pseudogene TRBV3-2) and TRBJ1-5, with TRBD1 as a possible D gene (5 bases). The CDR3 spans 18 residues. V lost 0 bases, J lost 0 bases, and 15 bases lay in between. Germline CDR1 reads LGHDT; CDR2 reads YNNKEL (reference sequence). CDR3 loop: CASSQEGHRSHSNQPQHF. CDR3 sequence (DNA): TGTGCCAGCAGCCAAGAGGGGCACAGGAGCCATAGCAATCAGCCCCAGCATTTT.

This rearrangement joins TRBV7-3 to TRBJ2-5, with 13 bases identical to TRBD2. Trimming cost V 5 bases and J 4 bases; bases outside gene matches: 4. Per germline, CDR1 SGHTA and CDR2 FQGTGA. CDR3 length equals 15 residues. The chain's CDR3 is CASSPTSGRGETQYF. The CDR3 coding sequence is TGTGCCAGCAGCCCAACTAGCGGGAGGGGAGAGACCCAGTACTTC. The whole variable domain, remainder taken from reference TRBV7-3 and TRBJ2-5, is GAGVSQTPSNKVTEKGKYVELRCDPISGHTALYWYRQSLGQGPEFLIYFQGTGAADDSGLPNDRFFAVRPEGSVSTLKIQRTERGDSAVYLCASSPTSGRGETQYFGPGTRLLVL.

The J gene is TRBJ1-2, the V gene TRBV19, with D possibly matching TRBD1 (5 bases). The V end was cut by 7 bases, the J end by 7 bases, with 13 bases between. CDR3 size: 12 residues. CDR1 and CDR2 from the germline V gene are LNHDA and SQIVND (reference sequence). CDR3 sequence reads: CASTRDSFGYTF. In DNA form, the CDR3 reads TGTGCCAGTACTCGGGACTCCTTTGGCTACACCTTC.

J is TRBJ2-5 and V is TRBV19, with 11 bases fitting TRBD1. Trimming cost V 10 bases and J 4 bases; bases outside gene matches: 2. Germline V lookup: CDR1 LNHDA, CDR2 SQIVND (reference sequence). The CDR3 is 12 residues long. The CDR3 DNA reads as TGTGCCAATGGGACAGGGGGAGAGACCCAGTACTTC. Residues: CANGTGGETQYF.

The rearrangement uses TRBV27 and TRBJ2-3, with D perhaps TRBD2 (6 bases). V gave up 8 bases and J gave up 8 bases, with 17 bases separating them. This CDR3 contains 13 residues. The germline V gene has CDR1 MNHEY and CDR2 SMNVEV (reference sequence). The CDR3 DNA is TGTGCCAGCGCCCGGGGAGGTGAGACTACGCAGTATTTT. It encodes CASARGGETTQYF.

This clone was detected only once. V is TRBV9 and J is TRBJ1-4; 8 nucleotides align to TRBD1. Trimming cost V 4 bases and J 8 bases; bases outside gene matches: 10. This CDR3 contains 15 residues. Looked up from germline, CDR1 is SGDLS and CDR2 is YYNGEE. CDR3 sequence reads: CASSPTDRAVEKLFF. The CDR3 nucleotides are TGTGCCAGCAGCCCTACGGACAGGGCAGTGGAAAAACTGTTTTTT.

The V gene is TRBV27, the J gene TRBJ1-2; D is possibly TRBD1 (6 bases). Per germline, CDR1 MNHEY and CDR2 SMNVEV (reference sequence). The ends were cut back, 3 bases at V and 7 bases at J, with 18 bases in the middle. The CDR3 loop spans 15 amino acids. The CDR3 protein is CASSFGPRGAGGYTF. The CDR3, as DNA: TGTGCCAGCAGTTTCGGCCCTAGGGGGGCGGGTGGCTACACCTTC.

This clone was recorded once. The chain links TRBV7-9 to TRBJ2-5, with D perhaps being TRBD1 or TRBD2 (6 bases each). This CDR3 is built from 14 residues. Germline CDR1 SEHNR, CDR2 FQNEAQ (reference sequence). V was pared by 5 bases and J by 6 bases, with 16 bases between. CDR3 coding DNA: TGTGCCAGCAGCCGAGAGGGGGGAGGCCAGACCCAGTACTTC. This sequence encodes CASSREGGGQTQYF.

V is TRBV19 and J is TRBJ2-6, with D possibly TRBD2 on 6 matching bases. The CDR3 runs 16 residues. V was cut by 7 bases and J by 0 bases, with 13 bases left in between. Germline CDR1 is LNHDA and CDR2 is SQIVND (reference sequence). CDR3 DNA sequence: TGTGCCAGTACCCTGGTCGGGAGCTCTGGGGCCAACGTCCTGACTTTC. Amino acids: CASTLVGSSGANVLTF.

The CDR3 reads CASSGGHSQPQHF. The CDR3 DNA follows: TGTGCCAGCAGCGGCGGACATTCTCAGCCCCAGCATTTT. The chain has TRBV9 and TRBJ1-5; tentative D call: TRBD1 (5 bases). Trimming shortened V by 3 bases and J by 6 bases, and 10 bases separated the two germline ends. Germline assignment: CDR1 SGDLS and CDR2 YYNGEE. The CDR3 runs to 13 residues. Using reference TRBV9 and TRBJ1-5 for the parts outside the CDR3, the full variable domain is DSGVTQTPKHLITATGQRVTLRCSPRSGDLSVYWYQQSLDQGLQFLIQYYNGEERAKGNILERFSAQQFPDLHSELNLSSLELGDSALYFCASSGGHSQPQHFGDGTRLSIL.

The V and J genes are TRBV2 and TRBJ2-1, with no clear D. Trimming removed 6 bases at V and 0 bases at J, with 12 bases between. CDR1 and CDR2 from the germline V gene are SNHLY and FYNNEI. CDR3 size: 15 residues. CDR3 DNA: TGTGCCAGCAGCCCCGACCAACCCTCCTACAATGAGCAGTTCTTC. Amino acids: CASSPDQPSYNEQFF. Combining the CDR3 with reference TRBV2 and TRBJ2-1 gives the whole variable domain EPEVTQTPSHQVTQMGQEVILRCVPISNHLYFYWYRQILGQKVEFLVSFYNNEISEKSEIFDDQFSVERPDGSNFTLKIRSTKLEDSAMYFCASSPDQPSYNEQFFGPGTRLTVL.

The rearrangement uses TRBV29-1 and TRBJ2-1; perhaps TRBD2 as D (5 bases). The V and J ends lost 4 bases and 3 bases respectively, with 10 bases between them. Germline V gives CDR1 SQVTM, CDR2 ANQGSEA. This CDR3 region has 13 residues. The CDR3 region is CSVVEGIYNEQFF. The CDR3, as DNA: TGCAGCGTTGTTGAGGGAATCTACAATGAGCAGTTCTTC.

The chain links TRBV29-1 to TRBJ1-1; 9 bases are a match to TRBD1. Germline CDR1 reads SQVTM; CDR2 reads ANQGSEA. The length of the CDR3 is 14 residues. Trimming removed 7 bases from V and 4 bases from J; junction bases left unmatched: 10. The CDR3 loop is CSAGTGTGVTEAFF. In nucleotides, the CDR3 is TGCAGCGCCGGGACAGGGACGGGGGTCACTGAAGCTTTCTTT.